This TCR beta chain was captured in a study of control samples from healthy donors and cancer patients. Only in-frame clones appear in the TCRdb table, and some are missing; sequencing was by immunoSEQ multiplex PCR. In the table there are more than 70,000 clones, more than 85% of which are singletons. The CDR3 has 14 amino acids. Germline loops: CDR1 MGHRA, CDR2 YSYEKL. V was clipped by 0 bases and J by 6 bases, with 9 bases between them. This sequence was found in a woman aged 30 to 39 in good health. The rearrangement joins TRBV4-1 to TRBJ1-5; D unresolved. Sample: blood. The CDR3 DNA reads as TGCGCCAGCAGCCAAGATGAAGGGCGTCAGCCCCAGCATTTT. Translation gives CASSQDEGRQPQHF.